The 25 T cell receptor beta chains below come from one sample, sequenced in a study of molecular identifiers for immune sequencing clone quantification. TCRdb used MiXCR to reprocess the PCR reads, holding one entry per CDR3 protein. This table holds more than 450,000 distinct CDR3 sequences, under 30% found once. Sample: naive CD8+ T cells from blood, with Jurkat cell RNA spiked in. This sample's subset: FACS-sorted CD8+CD4-CCR7+CD45RA+ naive T cells. The origin of the receptors is a human donor in good health. Some libraries in this study had Jurkat cell RNA spiked in.

Ten or more counts support this clonotype. The gene calls are TRBV24-1 and TRBJ1-1; TRBD1 matches 7 bases. Trimming removed 8 bases from V and 5 bases from J; junction bases left unmatched: 7. CDR1 is KGHDR and CDR2 is SFDVKD in the germline V gene. The CDR3 contains 13 residues. This CDR3 is CATNTGEATEAFF. DNA of the CDR3: TGTGCCACCAATACAGGGGAAGCGACTGAAGCTTTCTTT.

The chain joins TRBV7-9 to TRBJ1-2; no firm D call. Germline-derived CDR1 and CDR2 are SEHNR and FQNEAQ (reference sequence). There are 13 residues in the CDR3. V lost 1 base, J lost 4 bases, and 7 bases lay in between. The CDR3 here is CASSLVKGYGYTF. The DNA for the CDR3 is TGTGCCAGCAGCTTAGTAAAGGGCTATGGCTACACCTTC.

This clonotype was seen only a few times. The rearrangement uses TRBV18 and TRBJ2-1; 7 positions agree with TRBD1. V lost 3 bases, J lost 4 bases, and 6 bases stayed unmatched. The CDR3 covers 15 residues. CDR1 and CDR2 from the germline V gene are KGHSH and LQKENI. In DNA, the CDR3 is TGTGCCAGCTCACCCGTTTCAGGGGGTTACAATGAGCAGTTCTTC. This sequence encodes CASSPVSGGYNEQFF.

To note about this clonotype: Its ends do not fully match the called genes, so a read error is possible. The chain employs TRBV23-1 and TRBJ2-1; the D call may be TRBD1 or TRBD2 (5 bases each). TRBV23-1 is reported as an ORF; its role is uncertain. The CDR3 has 16 amino acids. Here the CDR3 DNA reads TGCGCCAGCACCCGCCGGGGACGGTCCGCTTACAATGCGCAGTTCTTC. Translating it yields CASTRRGRSAYNAQFF.

The chain recombines TRBV5-1 with TRBJ1-2, with D unclear. This CDR3 has 13 amino acids. V lost 0 bases to trimming and J lost 3 bases, with 6 bases between them. Germline V gene lookup returns CDR1 SGHRS and CDR2 YFSETQ. This CDR3 is CASSLVGDYGYTF. The DNA of the CDR3 is TGCGCCAGCAGCTTGGTTGGGGACTATGGCTACACCTTC.

The chain carries TRBV4-3 and TRBJ2-1; 9 nucleotides match TRBD1. There are 17 residues in the CDR3. Looked up from germline, CDR1 is LGHNA and CDR2 is YSLEER. The J segment lost 4 bases and the V segment lost 2 bases, leaving 9 bases of the junction unmatched. CDR3 sequence: CASSQLLLDRGYNEQFF. CDR3 nucleotides: TGCGCCAGCAGCCAACTCTTACTTGACAGGGGGTACAATGAGCAGTTCTTC.

This clonotype came up many times. The chain uses TRBV9 and TRBJ1-4; 8 nucleotides line up with TRBD1. CDR1 is SGDLS and CDR2 is YYNGEE in the germline V gene. V shed 4 bases and J 7 bases; nucleotides not matched to a gene: 9. The CDR3 consists of 15 residues. CDR3 in DNA: TGTGCCAGCAGCCCAGCCGGGACAGGCGGTGAAAAACTGTTTTTT. It codes for CASSPAGTGGEKLFF.

In this sample, this clonotype turned up a few times. The chain links TRBV9 to TRBJ2-7; 9 bases map to TRBD2. This CDR3 comprises 14 residues. CDR1 SGDLS and CDR2 YYNGEE come from the germline V gene. The V gene end was trimmed by 0 bases and the J gene end by 6 bases; junction bases not matched to a gene: 4. The CDR3 reads CASSVAAGGSEQYF. As DNA, the CDR3 is TGTGCCAGCAGCGTAGCGGCGGGAGGGTCCGAGCAGTACTTC.

This clonotype was counted only a few times. This rearrangement joins TRBV12-3 or TRBV12-4 to TRBJ2-5; TRBD1 might be the D (8 bases). The V gene lost 4 bases and the J gene lost 4 bases, with 22 bases spanning the gap. CDR3 size: 17 residues. For the CDR3, the DNA is TGTGCCAGCAGTTCAAACCCAACGACAGGGGAGGGAGAGACCCAGTACTTC. Translation gives CASSSNPTTGEGETQYF.

The sample holds a few counts of this clonotype. V is TRBV9 and J is TRBJ2-7; no clear D gene. CDR1 SGDLS and CDR2 YYNGEE come from the germline V gene. The V end lost 3 bases, the J end lost 4 bases, and 8 bases lay between the germline ends. CDR3 size: 12 residues. Here the CDR3 reads CASSGPTYEQYF. In DNA, the CDR3 is TGTGCCAGCAGCGGACCGACATACGAGCAGTACTTC.

This clonotype was detected only a few times. The chain joins TRBV5-6 to TRBJ2-7; possibly TRBD1 or TRBD2 for D (5 bases each). Trimming pared 5 bases from V and 5 bases from J, leaving 17 bases between. The length of the CDR3 is 14 residues. CDR1 and CDR2 from the germline V gene are SGHDT and YYEEEE. CDR3 bases: TGTGCCAGCAGGGGCAGAGGGGCGCTTAACGAGCAGTACTTC. This codes for CASRGRGALNEQYF.

On this clonotype itself: At one boundary the junction diverges from the germline segment, which might be a read error. The J gene is TRBJ2-3, the V gene TRBV27; D is unresolved. Germline loops: CDR1 MNHEY, CDR2 SMNVEV (reference sequence). The CDR3 consists of 13 residues. The CDR3 sequence is CTSSLMVTDTQYF. In nucleotides, the CDR3 is TGTACCAGCAGTTTAATGGTCACAGATACGCAGTATTTT.

The CDR3 spells CASDNGLGHEQYF. DNA of the CDR3: TGTGCCAGCGACAACGGCTTGGGCCACGAGCAGTACTTC. This rearrangement joins TRBV19 to TRBJ2-7; no clear D gene. The CDR3 loop spans 13 amino acids. V was cut by 9 bases and J by 5 bases, with 17 bases left in between. CDR1 is LNHDA and CDR2 is SQIVND in the germline V gene (reference sequence).

This clonotype was counted at least ten times. The chain joins TRBV7-2 to TRBJ2-7, with 13 bases aligning to TRBD2. Looked up from germline, CDR1 is SGHTA and CDR2 is FQGNSA. The CDR3 contains 14 residues. The V gene end was trimmed by 5 bases and the J gene end by 5 bases; junction bases not matched to a gene: 3. In nucleotides, the CDR3 is TGTGCCAGCAGCCCAGGACTAGCGGGAGACGAGCAGTACTTC. This sequence encodes CASSPGLAGDEQYF.

About this clonotype itself: A read error is possible here, since a much larger clone lies one base away. The rearrangement links TRBV5-1 to TRBJ2-1; no clear D gene. Germline lookup yields CDR1 SGHRS and CDR2 YFSETQ. The CDR3 consists of 15 residues. V dropped 0 bases and J dropped 8 bases, with 15 bases sitting between them. The CDR3 reads CASSLEASSYDEQFF. CDR3 coding DNA: TGCGCCAGCAGCTTGGAGGCCTCTAGTTACGATGAGCAGTTCTTC. The whole variable domain, filled in from reference TRBV5-1 and TRBJ2-1, reads KAGVTQTPRYLIKTRGQQVTLSCSPISGHRSVSWYQQTPGQGLQFLFEYFSETQRNKGNFPGRFSGRQFSNSRSEMNVSTLELGDSALYLCASSLEASSYDEQFFGPGTRLTVL.

For this clonotype: A much larger clone sits a single nucleotide away, making a read error possible. As the CDR3 is not closed by the conserved phenylalanine or tryptophan, this likely results from a read error. The CDR3 is CASSIAHLFEAFL. The CDR3 bases are TGTGCCAGTAGTATAGCACATCTATTTGAAGCTTTCCTT. The chain has TRBV19 and TRBJ1-1; D uncertain. The ends were cut back, 1 base at V and 7 bases at J, with 10 bases in the middle. Germline V gene sequence: CDR1 LNHDA, CDR2 SQIVND (reference sequence). CDR3 length equals 13 residues.

Only a few counts were recorded for this clonotype. The chain has TRBV6-6 and TRBJ2-7; D possibly corresponds to TRBD2 (5 bases). This CDR3 has 15 residues. V gave up 2 bases and J gave up 0 bases, with 11 bases separating them. Germline CDR1 and CDR2: MNHNY and SVGAGI (reference sequence). The CDR3: CASSYPDYLSYEQYF. CDR3 nucleotide sequence: TGTGCCAGCAGTTACCCAGACTACCTCTCCTACGAGCAGTACTTC.

A note on this clonotype: A much more abundant neighbour one base away suggests this may be a read error. The V and J genes are TRBV20-1 and TRBJ1-5, with D perhaps matching TRBD1 (5 bases). This CDR3 has 13 residues. Germline V gene sequence: CDR1 DFQATT, CDR2 SNEGSKA (reference sequence). V lost 5 bases and J 10 bases, leaving 18 bases between the germline ends. CDR3 region: CSARGGYLLPQHF. The CDR3 DNA reads TGCAGTGCTCGGGGCGGCTATTTGTTACCCCAGCATTTT.

This sequence joins TRBV11-2 and TRBJ2-1; tentatively, D is TRBD1 (8 bases). The germline V and J ends were trimmed by 4 bases and 4 bases, with 17 bases remaining between them. The CDR3 is 16 residues long. The germline V gene encodes CDR1 SGHAT and CDR2 FQNNGV. The CDR3 loop is CASSSGSGTGYNEQFF. The CDR3 coding sequence is TGTGCCAGCAGCTCCGGAAGCGGGACAGGTTACAATGAGCAGTTCTTC.

V and J are TRBV28 and TRBJ1-5; D gene uncertain. Germline lookup yields CDR1 MDHEN and CDR2 SYDVKM. This CDR3 has 15 amino acids. With 3 bases removed from V and 2 bases from J, the gap between germline ends came to 11 bases. CDR3 nucleotides: TGTGCCAGCAGTTTGGCCCTCCGAGGCAATCAGCCCCAGCATTTT. Translation gives CASSLALRGNQPQHF.

There are a few counts of this clonotype. The chain combines TRBV19 with TRBJ1-1; TRBD1 might be the D (5 bases). The CDR3 has 13 residues. In germline, CDR1 is LNHDA, CDR2 SQIVND (reference sequence). Trimming removed 3 bases from V and 5 bases from J, with 10 bases in between. The CDR3 DNA is TGTGCCAGTAGTATCTGGGGGAGAACTGAAGCTTTCTTT. Protein: CASSIWGRTEAFF.

This clonotype has a count of ten or more. This chain connects TRBV5-1 to TRBJ2-7, with D tentatively TRBD1 (5 bases). CDR3 length: 15 amino acids. V shed 4 bases and J shed 4 bases, with 18 bases lying between them. The V gene's germline CDR1 is SGHRS and CDR2 YFSETQ. Here the CDR3 DNA reads TGCGCCAGCAGCCAGGCCTCGGACAACGCGTACGAGCAGTACTTC. Translated: CASSQASDNAYEQYF.

This clonotype was seen just once. The genes are TRBV6-2 or TRBV6-3 and TRBJ2-2, with a weak D call TRBD2 (5 bases). The CDR3 consists of 17 residues. The V end lost 4 bases, the J end lost 6 bases, and 21 bases lay between the germline ends. In germline, CDR1 is MNHEY, CDR2 SVGEGT. The CDR3: CASSSPLDPRVPGELFF. For the CDR3, the DNA is TGTGCCAGCAGTTCCCCCCTGGACCCGAGGGTGCCCGGGGAGCTGTTTTTT.

To note about this clonotype: This could be a read error, since a much larger clone is one nucleotide away. CDR3 amino acids: CSVPSAGVYEQYF. Written as DNA, the CDR3 is TGCAGCGTTCCTTCGGCAGGGGTCTACGAGCAGTACTTC. The chain links TRBV29-1 to TRBJ2-7, with D possibly TRBD1 on 6 matching bases. CDR3 length: 13 residues. The V gene's germline CDR1 is SQVTM and CDR2 ANQGSEA. Trimming stripped 5 bases from V and 3 bases from J, with 14 bases between.

V is TRBV15 and J is TRBJ1-1; D not certain. V was clipped by 5 bases and J by 1 base, with 8 bases between them. Per germline, CDR1 LNHNV and CDR2 YYDKDF (reference sequence). The CDR3 length is 13 residues. The CDR3 DNA reads TGTGCCACCAGCCCCATCGGGAACACTGAAGCTTTCTTT. This gives the protein CATSPIGNTEAFF.